A few counts support the clone carrying this T cell receptor beta chain. Its antigen is unidentified. The source of the sample is a study of cytomegalovirus exposure and HLA in healthy donors. The study, taken as a whole, reports: Accurate prediction of most subjects' HLA-A and HLA-B alleles from TCR beta sequences was reported. Data from an earlier analysis indicated that most TCR beta V segments were productive either about 87% or about 30% of the time.

PCR used 60 Vbeta primers and 13 Jbeta primers. Generated by immunoSEQ multiplex PCR, the TCRdb table keeps only in-frame clones and is missing some. The sample lists approximately 170,000 clones; approximately 67% were seen once. The specimen sequenced was PBMCs. This sequence was found in a woman aged 18-30 years in good health and CMV-seropositive.

CDR3 nucleotides: TGTGCCATCAGACCCGGGACTAGCCCAACCTACGAGCAGTACTTC. As protein: CAIRPGTSPTYEQYF. The chain carries TRBV10-3 and TRBJ2-7, with 9 positions matching TRBD2. The J segment lost 2 bases and the V segment lost 6 bases, leaving 8 bases of the junction unmatched. Per germline, CDR1 ENHRY and CDR2 SYGVKD. The CDR3 contains 15 residues.